This T cell receptor (beta chain) was identified during a study of blood T cell repertoires in COVID-19 (dated by TCRdb to 2020 to 2021). The study in broad terms: Collaborator samples came from the United States, Italy and Spain and covered acute and convalescent phases of COVID-19. The material from the prospective study consisted of cDNA or gDNA derived from T cells, B-cell-depleted T cells, or PBMCs. Deeply sampled blood TCRbeta repertoires from subjects exposed to, actively infected with, or recovered from COVID-19 were included in the dataset. The repertoires were made available in a free public database intended to serve as a resource for research on the immune response to SARS-CoV-2. Samples were obtained from the ongoing ImmuneRACE study (first 160 participants) and from about 1,300 subjects provided by 6 global collaborators. Nearly every sample came with metadata listing a de-identified subject ID, COVID-19 status, age in years and sex. Where HLA class I and class II types were available, the types were taken from metadata supplied by the sample provider, not from assay-based typing.

Each collaborating institution followed its own protocols to collect whole blood in K2EDTA tubes. For TCRbeta analysis, collaborators shipped samples as frozen whole blood, isolated PBMCs, or DNA extracted from either of those sample types. On this clone: Its antigen remains undetermined. Qualities for individual bases were not recorded, and no much larger clone is one base off.

TCRbeta CDR3 regions were amplified from genomic DNA using the immunoSEQ Assay, a bias-controlled multiplex PCR. In the source study's methods: The number of nucleated cells in each sample was estimated from the amplification of reference gene primers within the assay. To quantify the absolute abundance of each unique TCRbeta CDR3 rearrangement, sequence reads were collapsed and filtered. For each sample, productive Simpson clonality was calculated as the square root of Simpson's diversity index over productive rearrangements. TCRdb mirrors the immuneACCESS table, restricted to in-frame sequences. Some clones are absent from its copies; in checked studies, under half trace to an unresolved V gene, and the reason for the others is unknown. The D gene and trimming were derived from the DNA, and the V and J assignments and clone size from that table. Recorded for this sample are some 65,000 clones; almost 90% of them occurred a single time. The ten largest clones represent approximately 18% of the sample.

The research as a whole found: How much clinical and demographic metadata was included differed by source and by participant, and the metadata was provided uncurated.

What was sequenced was peripheral blood. This TCR was sampled from a woman at least 80 years old with active COVID-19.

The CDR3 corresponds to CASSFGQGGLFF. Here is the DNA: TGTGCCAGCAGCTTTGGACAGGGAGGACTGTTTTTT. This sequence uses TRBV7-9 and TRBJ1-4; 8 of the junction bases match TRBD1. Per the germline V gene (reference sequence), SEHNR is the CDR1 and FQNEAQ is the CDR2. The CDR3 runs 12 residues from the cysteine to the phenylalanine. The kept DNA is CDR3 alone, 36 bases in frame from the first base. After removal of 3 bases from V and 13 bases from J, the junction retains 4 bases not matched to a gene.